These 23 T cell receptor beta chains originate from one sample sequenced in a study of cytomegalovirus exposure and HLA in healthy donors. Vbeta (60) and Jbeta (13) primers were used in the PCR. Using immunoSEQ multiplex PCR, the repertoire was profiled, and TCRdb retains in-frame clones only, with some absent. In the table there are around 160,000 clones, 80% to 85% of which are singletons. Material: PBMCs. The receptor set was obtained from a male donor in good health and CMV-seropositive.

The chain recombines TRBV6-5 with TRBJ1-1; 8 nucleotides agree with TRBD1. The CDR3 is made up of 15 amino acids. Germline V gene data show CDR1 as MNHEY and CDR2 as SVGAGI. Trimming took 5 bases from V and 0 from J; bases not matched to a gene: 5. Here the CDR3 reads CASSPSGGMNTEAFF. The CDR3 nucleotides read TGTGCCAGCAGTCCCTCAGGGGGCATGAACACTGAAGCTTTCTTT.

The V call is TRBV30, the J call TRBJ2-1; the D gene is possibly TRBD2 (5 bases). V lost 5 bases, J lost 0 bases, and 8 bases lay in between. CDR1 is GTSNPN and CDR2 is SVGIG in the germline V gene (reference sequence). This CDR3 spans 13 amino acids. The CDR3 region is CAWGGSSYNEQFF. The CDR3 DNA reads TGTGCCTGGGGAGGTAGCTCCTACAATGAGCAGTTCTTC.

The chain uses TRBV28 and TRBJ1-2; the D gene is possibly TRBD1 (5 bases). The V end lost 5 bases, the J end lost 1 base, and 14 bases lay between the germline ends. The germline V gene has CDR1 MDHEN and CDR2 SYDVKM. CDR3 size: 15 residues. CDR3 amino acids: CASSPGGDINYGYTF. CDR3 DNA sequence: TGTGCCAGCAGTCCCGGGGGGGATATTAACTATGGCTACACCTTC.

V is TRBV4-1 and J is TRBJ2-7; 14 nucleotides align to TRBD2. Germline values: CDR1 MGHRA, CDR2 YSYEKL. J was trimmed by 5 bases and V by 1 base; bases with no gene match: 7. The CDR3 runs to 17 residues. CDR3 sequence (DNA): TGCGCCAGCAGCCAAGGACTAGCGGGAGGGCCAGGCAACGAGCAGTACTTC. Encoded protein: CASSQGLAGGPGNEQYF.

V and J are TRBV30 and TRBJ2-7, with 9 bases that match TRBD1. Trimming removed 2 bases from V and 9 bases from J; junction bases left unmatched: 8. The CDR3 has 13 amino acids. Germline values: CDR1 GTSNPN, CDR2 SVGIG (reference sequence). The CDR3 coding sequence is TGTGCCTGGAGTCCGGGACAGGGTTTTGGGCAGTACTTC. Encoded protein: CAWSPGQGFGQYF.

The rearrangement joins TRBV19 to TRBJ2-2, with a weak D call TRBD1 (6 bases). The CDR3 runs to 15 residues. Looked up from germline, CDR1 is LNHDA and CDR2 is SQIVND (reference sequence). V dropped 4 bases and J dropped 4 bases, with 13 bases sitting between them. In DNA, the CDR3 is TGTGCCAGTAGTAGGAGGACAGTAGCCACCGGGGAGCTGTTTTTT. This translates into CASSRRTVATGELFF.

J is TRBJ2-3 and V is TRBV7-2, with D possibly TRBD2 on 5 matching bases. Trimming removed 5 bases from V and 0 bases from J, with 15 bases in between. The V gene's germline CDR1 is SGHTA and CDR2 FQGNSA. The CDR3 loop spans 16 amino acids. The CDR3 sequence is CASSPYSSRSTDTQYF. As DNA, the CDR3 is TGTGCCAGCAGCCCCTATTCTAGCAGAAGCACAGATACGCAGTATTTT.

This clone was picked up one time. The rearrangement links TRBV7-2 to TRBJ2-3, with 8 bases fitting TRBD1. After removal of 1 base from V and 8 bases from J, the junction contained 8 bases not matched to a gene. The CDR3 has 15 residues. Germline V gene data show CDR1 as SGHTA and CDR2 as FQGNSA. Written as DNA, the CDR3 is TGTGCCAGCAGCTTAGTGAAGGGACAGGCGGGTACGCAGTATTTT. It encodes CASSLVKGQAGTQYF.

The CDR3 region is CASSESGGYGNQPQHF. The CDR3 bases are TGCGCCAGCAGTGAGTCAGGAGGGTACGGCAATCAGCCCCAGCATTTT. The chain couples TRBV10-2 to TRBJ1-5; D is ambiguous. The CDR3 runs to 16 residues. Germline assignment: CDR1 WSHSY and CDR2 SAAADI. The germline V and J ends were trimmed by 0 bases and 2 bases, with 11 bases remaining between them.

This chain's CDR3 is CASRYGQIAKNIQYF. The CDR3 bases are TGTGCCAGCAGATACGGACAGATAGCCAAAAACATTCAGTACTTC. The rearrangement uses TRBV6-1 and TRBJ2-4; D is perhaps TRBD1 (6 bases). This CDR3 has 15 residues. V shed 6 bases and J shed 0 bases, with 12 bases lying between them. Per germline, CDR1 MNHNS and CDR2 SASEGT.

The gene calls are TRBV27 and TRBJ1-6; D is unresolved. V was shortened by 5 bases and J by 10 bases, with 21 bases between the two germline ends. The CDR3 totals 16 residues. Per germline, CDR1 MNHEY and CDR2 SMNVEV (reference sequence). The CDR3: CASSPLPWPGLSPLHF. Here the CDR3 DNA reads TGTGCCAGCAGTCCACTCCCCTGGCCAGGTCTCTCACCCCTCCACTTT.

The chain joins TRBV10-1 to TRBJ2-1, with 9 bases matching TRBD1. The CDR3 loop spans 14 amino acids. Trimming cost V 3 bases and J 6 bases; bases outside gene matches: 3. Germline CDR1 and CDR2: WNHNN and SYGVQD (reference sequence). CDR3 DNA: TGCGCCAGCAGTGACGGGACAGGGACCAATGAGCAGTTCTTC. As protein: CASSDGTGTNEQFF.

The V and J genes are TRBV7-2 and TRBJ2-7; 9 nucleotides match TRBD1. Germline CDR1 and CDR2: SGHTA and FQGNSA. This CDR3 has 15 amino acids. The V and J ends lost 7 bases and 2 bases, in that order; junction bases with no gene match: 9. The CDR3 bases are TGTGCCAGCACCGCAGACAGGGGGACACCCTACGAGCAGTACTTC. It encodes CASTADRGTPYEQYF.

The genes are TRBV6-5 and TRBJ1-3; the D is unclear. Germline CDR1 is MNHEY and CDR2 is SVGAGI. CDR3 length equals 13 residues. Trimming left V 0 bases short and J 15 bases short, with 15 bases between. The CDR3 DNA is TGTGCCAGCAGTTACTCGGTCGCGACTCGCGAATATTTT. Translation: CASSYSVATREYF.

V usage is TRBV19 and J usage is TRBJ2-3; TRBD1 might be the D (5 bases). CDR1 and CDR2 (germline): LNHDA, SQIVND (reference sequence). This CDR3 comprises 15 residues. V lost 5 bases, J lost 1 base, and 13 bases lay in between. For the CDR3, the DNA is TGTGCCAGTAGTCCCGGACATCGGGGCACAGATACGCAGTATTTT. Its protein product is CASSPGHRGTDTQYF.

The chain has TRBV11-2 and TRBJ2-1; 13 bases fit TRBD2. The CDR3 is 16 amino acids. Germline V gene data show CDR1 as SGHAT and CDR2 as FQNNGV. J lost 5 bases, V lost 7 bases, and 8 bases had no gene match. The CDR3 nucleotides read TGTGCCAGCACCCCCCCAGGGACTAGCGGGAACAATGAGCAGTTCTTC. Translated: CASTPPGTSGNNEQFF. Variable domain in full (rest from reference TRBV11-2 and TRBJ2-1): EAGVAQSPRYKIIEKRQSVAFWCNPISGHATLYWYQQILGQGPKLLIQFQNNGVVDDSQLPKDRFSAERLKGVDSTLKIQPAKLEDSAVYLCASTPPGTSGNNEQFFGPGTRLTVL.

The V and J genes are TRBV28 and TRBJ2-5; no clear D gene. The better agreement between TRBJ2-7 and the DNA end casts doubt on the J call. The CDR3 runs 15 residues. Germline V gene sequence: CDR1 MDHEN, CDR2 SYDVKM. Here the CDR3 reads CASGTSGFLSYEQYF. In DNA, the CDR3 is TGTGCCAGCGGAACTTCAGGTTTCCTCTCCTACGAGCAGTACTTC.

The genes are TRBV29-1 and TRBJ2-1; a weak D match, TRBD1 (5 bases). The germline V and J ends were trimmed by 7 bases and 2 bases, with 12 bases remaining between them. Germline CDR1 and CDR2: SQVTM and ANQGSEA. There are 13 residues in the CDR3. The chain's CDR3 is CSATQGAYNEQFF. Written as DNA, the CDR3 is TGCAGCGCCACCCAGGGTGCCTACAATGAGCAGTTCTTC.

The V call is TRBV5-1, the J call TRBJ2-2; tentatively, D is TRBD2 (5 bases). The V gene lost 7 bases and the J gene lost 0 bases, with 13 bases spanning the gap. The CDR3 has 15 amino acids. Germline CDR1 SGHRS, CDR2 YFSETQ. Written as DNA, the CDR3 is TGCGCCAGCGGTGGTAGGAGGTCGAACACCGGGGAGCTGTTTTTT. Encoded protein: CASGGRRSNTGELFF.

This rearrangement joins TRBV19 to TRBJ2-1, with TRBD2 as a possible D gene (6 bases). V lost 3 bases and J 9 bases, leaving 12 bases between the germline ends. The CDR3 spans 13 residues. CDR1 and CDR2 (germline): LNHDA, SQIVND (reference sequence). The CDR3 region has the DNA TGTGCCAGTAGTATTAAACTAGCTGGTGAGCAGTTCTTC. Amino acids: CASSIKLAGEQFF.

The chain links TRBV7-2 to TRBJ2-1, with 10 bases lining up with TRBD1. Unmatched junction bases numbered 8, after V lost 8 bases and J lost 7 bases. The CDR3 loop spans 14 amino acids. Germline loops: CDR1 SGHTA, CDR2 FQGNSA. CDR3 DNA sequence: TGTGCCAGCGGGCGACAGGGGGCGGGAAATGAGCAGTTCTTC. Protein sequence: CASGRQGAGNEQFF.

This chain connects TRBV19 to TRBJ1-5; D may be TRBD1 (6 bases). From germline, CDR1 is LNHDA and CDR2 SQIVND (reference sequence). The V end was cut by 7 bases, the J end by 5 bases, with 12 bases between. The CDR3 is 13 amino acids. The CDR3 coding sequence is TGTGCCAGTACCCACAGGGCGTATCAGCCCCAGCATTTT. Translation: CASTHRAYQPQHF. Looking up the rest from reference TRBV19 and TRBJ1-5 gives the full variable domain: DGGITQSPKYLFRKEGQNVTLSCEQNLNHDAMYWYRQDPGQGLRLIYYSQIVNDFQKGDIAEGYSVSREKKESFPLTVTSAQKNPTAFYLCASTHRAYQPQHFGDGTRLSIL.

The genes are TRBV6-5 and TRBJ1-1; D is undetermined. Trimming shortened V by 7 bases and J by 2 bases, and 14 bases separated the two germline ends. CDR3 size: 14 residues. The germline CDR1 and CDR2 sequences are MNHEY and SVGAGI. The CDR3 spells CASTLGGPNTEAFF. In DNA form, the CDR3 reads TGTGCCAGCACCTTAGGTGGGCCTAACACTGAAGCTTTCTTT.